This T cell receptor beta chain was captured in a study of PD-L1 blockade in urothelial cancer. Study at large: Blood analysis took place 3 weeks (second dose) and 6 weeks after treatment start.

Germline CDR1 reads SGHNT; CDR2 reads YYREEE (reference sequence). Trimming cost V 1 base and J 8 bases, with 14 bases left between them. This CDR3 is built from 14 residues. The table came from immunoSEQ multiplex PCR; TCRdb's copy has only in-frame clones and leaves some out. Among under 35,000 clones, about 87% were seen once, and the ten largest hold less than 2%. The receptor's source is a middle-aged man with urothelial cancer. The specimen comprised PBMCs, sampled around atezolizumab (anti-PD-L1) treatment. This chain connects TRBV5-4 to TRBJ2-3; TRBD2 is a possible D gene (6 bases). In nucleotides, the CDR3 is TGTGCCAGCAGCTTGCCGGGACTTCAGGCTACGCAGTATTTT. Its protein is CASSLPGLQATQYF.